These 5 T cell receptor beta chains originate from one sample sequenced in a study of brain T cells in children with intractable seizures. The sequenced cases were selected for having the highest brain T cell transcript signatures. Using immunoSEQ multiplex PCR, the repertoire was profiled, and TCRdb retains in-frame clones only, with some absent. The sample records about 630 clones, approximately 80% being singletons. Sequenced here: resected brain tissue, sampled at surgery. These receptors all stem from a boy between 10 and 17 years old with tuberous sclerosis and intractable seizures.

The rearrangement joins TRBV11-3 to TRBJ2-1, with 9 bases that match TRBD2. The trim removed 3 bases at V and 9 bases at J, leaving 9 bases unmatched. Germline V lookup: CDR1 SGHNT, CDR2 YENEEA. CDR3 length equals 15 residues. CDR3 loop: CASSLGSGSFSEQFF. The CDR3 DNA reads as TGTGCCAGCAGCTTGGGTAGCGGGAGCTTTAGTGAGCAGTTCTTC.

The rearrangement uses TRBV7-2 and TRBJ1-3; D not resolved. Trimming removed 0 bases from V and 0 bases from J, with 6 bases in between. Per the germline V gene, CDR1 is SGHTA and CDR2 is FQGNSA. The CDR3 has 15 amino acids. The chain's CDR3 is CASSLATISGNTIYF. The CDR3 DNA follows: TGTGCCAGCAGCTTAGCGACGATCTCTGGAAACACCATATATTTT.

The chain combines TRBV6-2 or TRBV6-3 with TRBJ2-6; D may be TRBD1 (6 bases). The CDR3 runs 15 residues. CDR1 MNHEY and CDR2 SVGEGT come from the germline V gene. V was clipped by 6 bases and J by 0 bases, with 9 bases between them. CDR3 protein: CASSRQVSGANVLTF. The CDR3 DNA sequence: TGTGCCAGCAGCCGACAGGTCTCTGGGGCCAACGTCCTGACTTTC.

The chain joins TRBV6-2 or TRBV6-3 to TRBJ2-7; D ambiguous. Germline assignment: CDR1 MNHEY and CDR2 SVGEGT. The CDR3 length is 11 residues. The ends were cut back, 2 bases at V and 4 bases at J, with 3 bases in the middle. The CDR3 DNA reads TGTGCCAGCAGTTACAAGTACGAGCAGTACTTC. Protein: CASSYKYEQYF.

The J gene is TRBJ2-3, the V gene TRBV7-9, with 10 bases identical to TRBD2. The CDR3 spans 15 residues. The ends lost 4 bases at V and 5 bases at J; junction bases unmatched: 6. Germline values: CDR1 SEHNR, CDR2 FQNEAQ (reference sequence). The CDR3 here is CASSSYRTSGDTQYF. In nucleotides, the CDR3 is TGTGCCAGCAGCTCTTACCGGACTAGCGGAGATACGCAGTATTTT.